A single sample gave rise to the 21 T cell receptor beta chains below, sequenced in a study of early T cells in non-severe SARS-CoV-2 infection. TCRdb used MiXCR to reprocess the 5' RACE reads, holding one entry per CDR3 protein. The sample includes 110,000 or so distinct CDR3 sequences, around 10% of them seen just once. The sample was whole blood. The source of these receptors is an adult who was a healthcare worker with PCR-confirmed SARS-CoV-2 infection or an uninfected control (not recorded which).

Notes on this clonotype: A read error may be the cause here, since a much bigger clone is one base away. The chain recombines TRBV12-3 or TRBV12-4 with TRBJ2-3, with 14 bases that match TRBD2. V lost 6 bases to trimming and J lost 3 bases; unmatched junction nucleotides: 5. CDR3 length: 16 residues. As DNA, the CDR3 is TGTGCCAGCAGCCGTTGGACTAGCGGGAGGACAGATACGCAGTATTTT. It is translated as CASSRWTSGRTDTQYF.

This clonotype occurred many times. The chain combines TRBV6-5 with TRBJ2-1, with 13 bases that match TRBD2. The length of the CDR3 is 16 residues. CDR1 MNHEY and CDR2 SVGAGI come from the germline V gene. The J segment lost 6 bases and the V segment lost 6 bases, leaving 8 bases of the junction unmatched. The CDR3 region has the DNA TGTGCCAGCAGAAAGTCGACTAGCGGGAGGATCAATGAGCAGTTCTTC. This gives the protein CASRKSTSGRINEQFF.

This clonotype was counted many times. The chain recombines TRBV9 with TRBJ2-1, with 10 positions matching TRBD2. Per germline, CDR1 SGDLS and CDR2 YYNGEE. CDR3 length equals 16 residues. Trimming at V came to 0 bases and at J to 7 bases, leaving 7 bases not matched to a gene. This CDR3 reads CASSVGAAGGLNEQFF. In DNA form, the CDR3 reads TGTGCCAGCAGCGTAGGAGCAGCGGGGGGGCTGAATGAGCAGTTCTTC.

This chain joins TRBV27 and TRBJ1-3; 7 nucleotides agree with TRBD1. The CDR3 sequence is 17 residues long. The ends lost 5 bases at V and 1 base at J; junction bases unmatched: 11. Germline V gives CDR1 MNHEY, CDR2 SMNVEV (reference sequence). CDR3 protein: CASSASTGSTSGNTIYF. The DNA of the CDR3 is TGTGCCAGCAGTGCATCGACAGGGAGCACTTCTGGAAACACCATATATTTT.

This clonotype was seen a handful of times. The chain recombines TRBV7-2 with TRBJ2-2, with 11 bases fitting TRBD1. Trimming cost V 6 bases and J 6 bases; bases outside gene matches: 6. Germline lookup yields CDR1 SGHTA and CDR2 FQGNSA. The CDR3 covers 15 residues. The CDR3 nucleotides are TGTGCCAGCAGTTGGACAGGGGGCACCGCCGGGGAGCTGTTTTTT. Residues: CASSWTGGTAGELFF.

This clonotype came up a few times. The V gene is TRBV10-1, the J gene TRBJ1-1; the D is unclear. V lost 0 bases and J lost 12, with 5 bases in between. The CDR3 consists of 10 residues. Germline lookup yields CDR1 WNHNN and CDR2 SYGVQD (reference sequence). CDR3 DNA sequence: TGCGCCAGCAGTGAGTCGGTGTCTTTCTTT. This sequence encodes CASSESVSFF.

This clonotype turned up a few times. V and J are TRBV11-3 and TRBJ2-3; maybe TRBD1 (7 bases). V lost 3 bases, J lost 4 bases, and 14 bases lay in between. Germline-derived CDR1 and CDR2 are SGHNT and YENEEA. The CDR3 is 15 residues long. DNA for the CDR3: TGTGCCAGCAGCTTGGGCGGAGGGGGCGCAGATACGCAGTATTTT. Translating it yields CASSLGGGGADTQYF.

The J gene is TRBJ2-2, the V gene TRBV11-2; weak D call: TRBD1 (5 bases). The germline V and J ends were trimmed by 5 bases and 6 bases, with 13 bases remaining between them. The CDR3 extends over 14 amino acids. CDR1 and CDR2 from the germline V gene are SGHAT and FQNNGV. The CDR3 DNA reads TGTGCCAGCAGCCCACCAGGGCGGCCCGGGGAGCTGTTTTTT. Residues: CASSPPGRPGELFF.

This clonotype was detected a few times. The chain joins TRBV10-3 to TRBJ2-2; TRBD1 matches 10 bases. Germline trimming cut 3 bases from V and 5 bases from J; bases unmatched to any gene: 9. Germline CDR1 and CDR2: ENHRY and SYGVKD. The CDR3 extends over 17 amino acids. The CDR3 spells CAISDPDRGRITGELFF. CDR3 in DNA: TGTGCCATCAGTGACCCCGACAGGGGGCGGATAACCGGGGAGCTGTTTTTT.

Written as DNA, the CDR3 is TGTGCCAGCAGCCAAGTCCAGGAGACCATATATTTT. This codes for CASSQVQETIYF. J is TRBJ1-3 and V is TRBV14; D is unresolved. The germline CDR1 and CDR2 sequences are SGHDN and FVKESK. The V gene lost 1 base and the J gene lost 10 bases, with 8 bases spanning the gap. This CDR3 spans 12 amino acids.

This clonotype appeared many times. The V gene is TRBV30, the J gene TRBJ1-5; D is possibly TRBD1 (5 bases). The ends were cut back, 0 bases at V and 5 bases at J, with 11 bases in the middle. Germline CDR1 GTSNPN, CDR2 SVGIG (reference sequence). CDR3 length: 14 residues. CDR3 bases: TGTGCCTGGAGTGTACAGGCAGGAGATCAGCCCCAGCATTTT. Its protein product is CAWSVQAGDQPQHF.

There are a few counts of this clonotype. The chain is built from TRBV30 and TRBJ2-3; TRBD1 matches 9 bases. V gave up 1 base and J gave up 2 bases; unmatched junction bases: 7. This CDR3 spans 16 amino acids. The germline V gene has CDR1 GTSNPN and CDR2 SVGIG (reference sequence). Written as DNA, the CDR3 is TGTGCCTGGAGTGAACCGGGACAGGGAGTCACAGATACGCAGTATTTT. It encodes CAWSEPGQGVTDTQYF.

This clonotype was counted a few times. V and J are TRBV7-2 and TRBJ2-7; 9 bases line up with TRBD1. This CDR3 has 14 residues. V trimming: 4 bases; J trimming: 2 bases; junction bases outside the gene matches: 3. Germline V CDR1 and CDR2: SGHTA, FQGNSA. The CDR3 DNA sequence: TGTGCCAGCAGCTCGGGACAGGGACCCTACGAGCAGTACTTC. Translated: CASSSGQGPYEQYF.

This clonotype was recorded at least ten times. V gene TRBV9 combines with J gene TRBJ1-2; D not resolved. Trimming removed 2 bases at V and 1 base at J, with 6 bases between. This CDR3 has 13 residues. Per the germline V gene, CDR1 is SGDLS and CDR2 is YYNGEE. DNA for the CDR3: TGTGCCAGCAGCGTCGCCTTTAACTATGGCTACACCTTC. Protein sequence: CASSVAFNYGYTF.

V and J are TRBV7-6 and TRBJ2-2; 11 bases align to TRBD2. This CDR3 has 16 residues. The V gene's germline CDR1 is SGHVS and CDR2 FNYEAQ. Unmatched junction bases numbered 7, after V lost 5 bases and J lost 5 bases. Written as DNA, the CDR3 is TGTGCCAGCAGCATTAGCGGGGGGGCGGCGACCGGGGAGCTGTTTTTT. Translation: CASSISGGAATGELFF. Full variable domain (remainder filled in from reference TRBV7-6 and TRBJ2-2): GAGVSQSPRYKVTKRGQDVALRCDPISGHVSLYWYRQALGQGPEFLTYFNYEAQQDKSGLPNDRFSAERPEGSISTLTIQRTEQRDSAMYRCASSISGGAATGELFFGEGSRLTVL.

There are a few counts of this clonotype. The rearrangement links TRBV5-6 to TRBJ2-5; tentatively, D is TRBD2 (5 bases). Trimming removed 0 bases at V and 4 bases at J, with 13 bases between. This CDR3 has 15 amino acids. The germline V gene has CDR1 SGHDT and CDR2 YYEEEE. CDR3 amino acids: CASSLALGVRETQYF. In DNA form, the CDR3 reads TGTGCCAGCAGCTTGGCCCTCGGGGTAAGAGAGACCCAGTACTTC.

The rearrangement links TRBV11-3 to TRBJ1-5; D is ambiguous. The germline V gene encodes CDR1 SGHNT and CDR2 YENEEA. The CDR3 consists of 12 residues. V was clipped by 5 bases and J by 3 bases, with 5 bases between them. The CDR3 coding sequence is TGTGCCAGCAGCACGGACAATCAGCCCCAGCATTTT. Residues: CASSTDNQPQHF.

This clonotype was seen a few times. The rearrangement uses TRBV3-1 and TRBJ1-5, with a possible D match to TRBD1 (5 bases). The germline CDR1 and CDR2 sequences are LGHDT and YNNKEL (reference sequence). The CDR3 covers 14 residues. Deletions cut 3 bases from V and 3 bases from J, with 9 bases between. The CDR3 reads CASSHLTDNQPQHF. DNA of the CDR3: TGTGCCAGCAGCCATTTGACAGACAATCAGCCCCAGCATTTT.

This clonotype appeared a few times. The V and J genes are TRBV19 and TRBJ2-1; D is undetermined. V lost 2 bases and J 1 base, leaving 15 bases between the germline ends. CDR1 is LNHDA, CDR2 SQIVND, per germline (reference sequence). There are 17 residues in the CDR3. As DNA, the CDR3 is TGTGCCAGTAGTATATATAGTCTGGTTGAATCCTACAATGAGCAGTTCTTC. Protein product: CASSIYSLVESYNEQFF.

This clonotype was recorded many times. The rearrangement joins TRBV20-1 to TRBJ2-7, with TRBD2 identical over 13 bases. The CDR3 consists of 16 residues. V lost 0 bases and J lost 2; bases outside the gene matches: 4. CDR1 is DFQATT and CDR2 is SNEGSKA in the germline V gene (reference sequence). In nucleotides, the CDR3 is TGCAGTGCTAGAGATGGGGGGACTAGCGGGACCTACGAGCAGTACTTC. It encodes CSARDGGTSGTYEQYF.

This CDR3 reads CSVPARNSYEQYF. CDR3 DNA: TGCAGCGTTCCAGCGCGAAATTCCTACGAGCAGTACTTC. This sequence joins TRBV29-1 and TRBJ2-7; no clear D. The CDR3 runs to 13 residues. CDR1 and CDR2 from the germline V gene are SQVTM and ANQGSEA. Trimming removed 5 bases from V and 1 base from J, with 12 bases in between.